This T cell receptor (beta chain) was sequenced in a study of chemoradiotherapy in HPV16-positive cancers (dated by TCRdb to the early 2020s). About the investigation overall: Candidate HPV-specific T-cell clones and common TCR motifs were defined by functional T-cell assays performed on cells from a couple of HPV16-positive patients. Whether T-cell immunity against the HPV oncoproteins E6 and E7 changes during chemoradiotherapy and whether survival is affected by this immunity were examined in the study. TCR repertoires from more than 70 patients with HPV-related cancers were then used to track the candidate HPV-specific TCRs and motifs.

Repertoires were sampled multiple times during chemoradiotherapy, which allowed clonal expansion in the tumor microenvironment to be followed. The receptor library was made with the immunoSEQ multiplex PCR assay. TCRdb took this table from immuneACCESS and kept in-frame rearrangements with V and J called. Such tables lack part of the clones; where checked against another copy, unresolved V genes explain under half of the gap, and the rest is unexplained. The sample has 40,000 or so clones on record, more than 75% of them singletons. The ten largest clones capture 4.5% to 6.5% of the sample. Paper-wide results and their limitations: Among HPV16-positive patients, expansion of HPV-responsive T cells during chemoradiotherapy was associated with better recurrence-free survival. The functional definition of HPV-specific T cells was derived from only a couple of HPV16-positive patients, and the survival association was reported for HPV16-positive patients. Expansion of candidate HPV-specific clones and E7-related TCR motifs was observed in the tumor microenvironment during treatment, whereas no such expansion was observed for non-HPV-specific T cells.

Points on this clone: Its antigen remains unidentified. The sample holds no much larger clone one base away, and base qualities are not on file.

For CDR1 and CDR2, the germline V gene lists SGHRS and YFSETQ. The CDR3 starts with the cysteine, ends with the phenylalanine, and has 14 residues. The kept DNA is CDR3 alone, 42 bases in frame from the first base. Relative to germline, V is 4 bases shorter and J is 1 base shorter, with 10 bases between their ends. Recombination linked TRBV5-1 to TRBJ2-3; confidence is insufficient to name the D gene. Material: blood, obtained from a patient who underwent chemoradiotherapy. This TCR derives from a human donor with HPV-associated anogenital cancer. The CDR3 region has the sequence CASSEGWGTDTQYF. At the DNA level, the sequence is TGCGCCAGCAGCGAAGGATGGGGCACAGATACGCAGTATTTT.